These T cell receptor beta chains were read from a single sample in a study of blood T cell repertoires in COVID-19. Method: immunoSEQ multiplex PCR; TCRdb's copy keeps in-frame clones and lacks some. Among about 40,000 clones listed, 70% to 90% were seen once. Sequencing was performed on peripheral blood. These receptors all come from a man in his fifties or sixties in a cohort sampled during active COVID-19. CDR3s include the opening cysteine and the closing phenylalanine or tryptophan. The order of the fields is clone size, D gene, V gene, J gene, CDR3 DNA, CDR3 protein. The D gene is left open where the match is weak. Clone size, where shown, is once, few, many, or a class for clones that have expanded.

>once|TRBD2|TRBV7-9|TRBJ2-2
TGTGCCAGCAGCTTTTTAGCGGGAGGGCCTATCACCGGGGAGCTGTTTTTT
CASSFLAGGPITGELFF
>NA|NA|TRBV7-9|TRBJ2-5
TGTGCCAGCAGCTTAGTGTGGCAGGAGGTGGGGACCCAGTACTTC
CASSLVWQEVGTQYF
>NA|NA|TRBV9|TRBJ2-5
TGTGCCAGCAGCGTAGGAACAAGTACACAAGAGACCCAGTACTTC
CASSVGTSTQETQYF
>once|TRBD1|TRBV19|TRBJ2-3
TGTGCCAGTAGAAGACAGGGGACAGATACGCAGTATTTT
CASRRQGTDTQYF
>once|TRBD1|TRBV27|TRBJ1-1
TGTGCCAGCTGGGGACAGGGGAACACTGAAGCTTTCTTT
CASWGQGNTEAFF
>NA|TRBD1|TRBV6-6|TRBJ1-1
TGTGCCAGCAGCGCCGGGACAGGGGTACCTGAAGCTTTCTTT
CASSAGTGVPEAFF
>NA|TRBD1|TRBV9|TRBJ1-2
TGTGCCAGCAGCCCCCTGGGAGACAGGGGCGCCTTCTATGGCTACACCTTC
CASSPLGDRGAFYGYTF
>few|NA|TRBV30|TRBJ1-2
TGTGCCTGGACCGAGGACATATACTATGGCTACACCTTC
CAWTEDIYYGYTF
>NA|TRBD1|TRBV6-5|TRBJ1-4
TGTGCCAGCAGAAGTTACGGGACAGGGAGTGAAAAACTGTTTTTT
CASRSYGTGSEKLFF
>NA|NA|TRBV6-5|TRBJ1-1
TGTGCCAGCCAGGTCCTCATGAACACTGAAGCTTTCTTT
CASQVLMNTEAFF
>NA|TRBD1|TRBV19|TRBJ2-5
TGTGCCAGTAGCTTTGGGACAGATCAAGAGACCCAGTACTTC
CASSFGTDQETQYF
>NA|TRBD1|TRBV19|TRBJ1-6
TGTGCCAGTAGTAGAGGGGACAGTAATTCACCCCTCCACTTT
CASSRGDSNSPLHF
>NA|NA|TRBV7-2|TRBJ2-4
TGTGCCAGCAGCTCAGGGTTACTAGCCAAAAACATTCAGTACTTC
CASSSGLLAKNIQYF
>NA|TRBD1|TRBV19|TRBJ1-2
TGTGCCAGTAGTATCCAGGGGGCGCGGGATGGCTACACCTTC
CASSIQGARDGYTF
>NA|TRBD2|TRBV7-3|TRBJ2-1
TGTGCCAGCAGCCCGTTAGCGGGAGCTGGTGAGCAGTTCTTC
CASSPLAGAGEQFF
>NA|NA|TRBV24-1|TRBJ2-1
TGTGCCACCACCGGGTGCAGGGTCAGTGAGCAGTTCTTC
CATTGCRVSEQFF
>NA|TRBD1|TRBV10-3|TRBJ1-5
TGTGCCATCAGGGTCCGGGACAGCCTAGATCAGCCCCAGCATTTT
CAIRVRDSLDQPQHF
>NA|NA|TRBV18|TRBJ2-2
TGTGCCAGCTCACTCAACAGGGCGGAGCTGTTTTTT
CASSLNRAELFF
>NA|TRBD1|TRBV28|TRBJ1-2
TGTGCCAGCATACCCGACAGGGGGCAGAAGCGCTACACCTTC
CASIPDRGQKRYTF
>NA|NA|TRBV6-5|TRBJ2-3
TGTGCCAGCAGTTCCACCATGTACAGGGAGGATACGCAGTATTTT
CASSSTMYREDTQYF